The 17 T cell receptor beta chains in this list originate from one sample, sequenced in a study of molecular identifiers for immune sequencing clone quantification. A single record per CDR3 protein comes from TCRdb applying MiXCR to the PCR reads. The profile shows more than 250,000 distinct CDR3 sequences, 20% to 25% of them singletons. Sequencing input: naive CD8+ T cells from blood, with Jurkat cell RNA spiked in. As for subset: FACS-sorted CD8+CD4-CCR7+CD45RA+ naive T cells. The receptors come from a human donor in good health. Some libraries in this study had Jurkat cell RNA spiked in.

This clonotype has a count of ten or more. V is TRBV4-3 and J is TRBJ2-2, with no clear D. Germline CDR1 LGHNA, CDR2 YSLEER. V lost 0 bases, J lost 0 bases, and 5 bases lay in between. The CDR3 consists of 15 residues. This CDR3 is CASSQDKANTGELFF. The CDR3 DNA reads TGCGCCAGCAGCCAAGATAAGGCGAACACCGGGGAGCTGTTTTTT.

Worth noting for this clonotype: The germline gene is not matched at one end of the junction; a read error may be the cause. The J gene is TRBJ2-6, the V gene TRBV29-1, with 10 bases lining up with TRBD1. Germline V gives CDR1 SQVTM, CDR2 ANQGSEA. The CDR3 runs to 16 residues. The CDR3, as DNA: TGCAGCGTTATGGGACAGGGGCTTTCTGGGGCCGACGTCCTGACCTTC. Protein product: CSVMGQGLSGADVLTF.

The V call is TRBV4-2, the J call TRBJ2-7; 8 bases are a match to TRBD2. Trimming removed 4 bases from V and 6 bases from J; junction bases left unmatched: 17. The CDR3 has 17 residues. Per the germline V gene, CDR1 is LGHNA and CDR2 is YNFKEQ. CDR3 sequence reads: CASSLKPAVSGSGEQYF. The CDR3 DNA sequence: TGTGCCAGCAGCCTCAAACCCGCTGTGAGCGGGAGCGGCGAGCAGTACTTC.

This clonotype was counted a few times. The chain is built from TRBV11-3 and TRBJ1-1, with D unclear. CDR1 is SGHNT and CDR2 is YENEEA in the germline V gene. V was clipped by 5 bases and J by 1 base, with 20 bases between them. The CDR3 runs to 17 residues. The CDR3 DNA is TGTGCCAGCAGCCCACGGGCAGAGCTACCAGGGAACACTGAAGCTTTCTTT. It translates to CASSPRAELPGNTEAFF.

In this sample, this clonotype turned up many times. The chain combines TRBV7-2 with TRBJ1-5; D call uncertain. The V gene's germline CDR1 is SGHTA and CDR2 FQGNSA. V gave up 1 base and J gave up 9 bases, with 10 bases separating them. The CDR3 has 13 amino acids. The CDR3 is CASSLGQSRPQHF. In DNA, the CDR3 is TGTGCCAGCAGCTTAGGCCAGTCACGGCCCCAGCATTTT. Full variable domain (missing parts from reference TRBV7-2 and TRBJ1-5): GAGVSQSPSNKVTEKGKDVELRCDPISGHTALYWYRQSLGQGLEFLIYFQGNSAPDKSGLPSDRFSAERTGGSVSTLTIQRTQQEDSAVYLCASSLGQSRPQHFGDGTRLSIL.

Regarding this clonotype: This may stem from a read error, because a much larger clone lies one nucleotide away. The chain links TRBV4-3 to TRBJ2-7; 7 bases align to TRBD2. Germline V CDR1 and CDR2: LGHNA, YSLEER. The CDR3 has 15 amino acids. J was trimmed by 0 bases and V by 0 bases; bases with no gene match: 2. The CDR3 loop is CASSQDGEGSYEQYF. DNA for the CDR3: TGCGCCAGCAGCCAAGATGGGGAGGGCTCCTACGAGCAGTACTTC.

This clonotype was seen a handful of times. A read error may be the cause here, since a much bigger clone is one base away. The chain carries TRBV7-8 and TRBJ1-4; D is perhaps TRBD1 (5 bases). This CDR3 is 17 amino acids long. The germline CDR1 and CDR2 sequences are SGHVS and FQNEAQ. CDR3: CASSLTGLWVSNEELFF. The CDR3 bases are TGTGCCAGCAGCTTAACGGGGCTTTGGGTCTCTAATGAAGAACTGTTTTTT.

This clonotype was detected many times. This CDR3 is CASSSPGEETQYF. The CDR3 coding sequence is TGTGCCAGCAGCTCCCCTGGGGAGGAGACCCAGTACTTC. The V call is TRBV7-9, the J call TRBJ2-5; TRBD2 is a possible D gene (5 bases). CDR1 is SEHNR and CDR2 is FQNEAQ in the germline V gene (reference sequence). The CDR3 has 13 amino acids. V shed 4 bases and J shed 5 bases, with 11 bases lying between them.

Details on this clonotype: This sequence may be a read error, since a much larger clone differs from it by one base. The rearrangement joins TRBV15 to TRBJ2-1, with TRBD2 as a possible D gene (6 bases). This CDR3 is 20 amino acids long. CDR1 is LNHNV, CDR2 YYDKDF, per germline (reference sequence). This chain's CDR3 is CATSTSDGSAVLPIYDEQFF. DNA for the CDR3: TGTGCCACCAGCACTTCCGACGGGAGTGCAGTTTTACCCATCTACGATGAGCAGTTCTTC.

There are many counts of this clonotype. The rearrangement links TRBV27 to TRBJ1-5; TRBD1 might be the D (6 bases). Germline assignment: CDR1 MNHEY and CDR2 SMNVEV (reference sequence). The CDR3 sequence is 13 residues long. V lost 2 bases and J 6 bases, leaving 8 bases between the germline ends. The CDR3 nucleotides read TGTGCCAGCAGTTTAAGGGGGGCTCAGCCCCAGCATTTT. This gives the protein CASSLRGAQPQHF.

This clonotype came up many times. The chain combines TRBV20-1 with TRBJ1-1; D gene uncertain. The CDR3 is made up of 12 amino acids. The V end lost 0 bases, the J end lost 0 bases, and 2 bases lay between the germline ends. Per germline, CDR1 DFQATT and CDR2 SNEGSKA (reference sequence). Here the CDR3 reads CSARDVNTEAFF. The CDR3 DNA reads as TGCAGTGCTAGAGATGTGAACACTGAAGCTTTCTTT.

This clonotype was recorded many times. The gene calls are TRBV9 and TRBJ1-3; TRBD1 aligns across 7 bases. CDR1 and CDR2 (germline): SGDLS, YYNGEE. The junction had 10 bases not matched to a gene; V was cut back by 0 bases and J by 4 bases. The length of the CDR3 is 17 residues. CDR3 nucleotides: TGTGCCAGCAGCGTAGCGGGAGGGGGCGCCTTCGGAAACACCATATATTTT. Protein: CASSVAGGGAFGNTIYF.

In this sample, this clonotype turned up many times. CDR3 in DNA: TGTGCCAGCTCACCACCCCCCCCAACTGACATTCAGTACTTC. It is translated as CASSPPPPTDIQYF. The chain links TRBV18 to TRBJ2-4; D uncertain. The germline V gene has CDR1 KGHSH and CDR2 LQKENI. Trimming removed 0 bases from V and 8 bases from J, with 11 bases in between. The CDR3 sequence is 14 residues long.

This chain joins TRBV27 and TRBJ2-7; tentative D call: TRBD2 (6 bases). The V gene's germline CDR1 is MNHEY and CDR2 SMNVEV (reference sequence). This CDR3 has 15 amino acids. V lost 3 bases and J lost 10, with 22 bases in between. CDR3 region: CASSFNSGSPTYQYF. CDR3 DNA: TGTGCCAGCAGTTTCAATAGCGGATCCCCCACCTACCAGTACTTC.

This clonotype was seen ten or more times. The J gene is TRBJ1-2, the V gene TRBV30; no reliable D call. The CDR3 length is 16 residues. The V end lost 2 bases, the J end lost 5 bases, and 21 bases lay between the germline ends. Germline lookup yields CDR1 GTSNPN and CDR2 SVGIG (reference sequence). The CDR3: CAWSSNRHPDQYGYTF. The CDR3 DNA is TGTGCCTGGAGTTCCAACCGACATCCAGACCAGTATGGCTACACCTTC.

A remark on this clonotype: Since a much larger clone is just one base distant, this may be a read error. The chain couples TRBV10-2 to TRBJ1-1, with D tentatively TRBD1 (6 bases). V shed 3 bases and J shed 12 bases, with 11 bases lying between them. This CDR3 has 11 residues. Germline CDR1 is WSHSY and CDR2 is SAAADI. In nucleotides, the CDR3 is TGCGCCAGCAGTGATGGGGGCGAAACTTTCTTT. This codes for CASSDGGETFF.

This clonotype was picked up a small number of times. This may arise from a read error, as a much more abundant clone is one base away. The rearrangement joins TRBV25-1 to TRBJ2-3; no clear D. This CDR3 contains 13 residues. The germline V gene encodes CDR1 MGHDK and CDR2 SYGVNS. The CDR3 here is CSSSEIGTDTQYF. CDR3 bases: TGTTCCAGCAGTGAAATCGGCACAGATACGCAGTATTTT.